A selection of T cell receptor beta chains follows, all from one sample in a study of shared clonotypes between healthy human individuals. The assay was immunoSEQ multiplex PCR, and TCRdb's table has in-frame clones only and misses some. In the table there are 700,000 or so clones, 72% of which are singletons. Sequencing was done on a sample of memory CD4+ T cells sorted from blood. The receptors derive from a woman between 25 and 40 years old in good health. The CDR3 runs from the conserved cysteine through the conserved F or W. A D gene is named only where the DNA matches it firmly. Size values are once, few and many counts, or a class for expanded clones, and some rows have none.

>TRBJ2-5|.|TRBV18|.
TGTGCCAGCTCACCAGGAGAGACCCAGTACTTC
CASSPGETQYF
>TRBJ2-1|TRBD2|TRBV11-2|.
TGTGCCAGCAGCCTAGCGGGAGTCTCCTACAATGAGCAGTTCTTC
CASSLAGVSYNEQFF
>TRBJ2-7|TRBD1|TRBV5-5|.
TGTGCCAGCAGCCTCACGACAGGGGGATCCATTGACGAGCAGTACTTC
CASSLTTGGSIDEQYF
>TRBJ2-3|.|TRBV7-6|.
TGTGCCAGCAGCTTAGGGTTAGGGGCCAGGGGGGTTTTCACAGATACGCAGTATTTT
CASSLGLGARGVFTDTQYF
>TRBJ2-1|TRBD2|TRBV6-5|.
TGTGCCAGCAGCGGACTAGCGGACAACAATGAGCAGTTCTTC
CASSGLADNNEQFF
>TRBJ1-4|.|TRBV6-5|.
TGTGCCAGCAGTTACTCGAGTGGGTGGGGGGAAAAACTGTTTTTT
CASSYSSGWGEKLFF
>TRBJ2-3|.|TRBV11-1|few
TGTGCCAGCAGCTTGGGCCTAGCGAGCACAGATACGCAGTATTTT
CASSLGLASTDTQYF
>TRBJ2-1|.|TRBV27|.
TGTGCCAGCAGTATCGTGGGAAGAAACCGTCGGCAGTTCTTC
CASSIVGRNRRQFF
>TRBJ1-5|.|TRBV5-1|.
TGCGCCAGCAGCTTATGGGGAAGCAATCAGCCCCAGCATTTT
CASSLWGSNQPQHF
>TRBJ1-4|.|TRBV2|.
TGTGCCAGCAGTGGCCTCCTCGGAGGGGAGGAAAAACTGTTTTTT
CASSGLLGGEEKLFF
>TRBJ2-7|.|TRBV12-2|.
TGTGCAAGTCGCTTAGAACGGACTACCTACGAGCAGTACTTC
CASRLERTTYEQYF
>TRBJ1-2|.|TRBV29-1|.
TGCAGCGTTGAAGAGCTGGCGAGTGATGGCTACACCTTC
CSVEELASDGYTF
>TRBJ1-4|.|TRBV12-1|.
TGTGCCAGCAGCTGTGACAGGCAAAAATTGGAAAAACTGTTTTTT
CASSCDRQKLEKLFF
>TRBJ2-7|TRBD2|TRBV13|.
TGTGCCAGCAGCCCGGGGGGAGGACTAGTTGGCGAGCAGTACTTC
CASSPGGGLVGEQYF
>TRBJ2-7|.|TRBV2|.
TGTGCCAGCAGTGTCAGAGGACGCGACTACGAGCAGTACTTC
CASSVRGRDYEQYF
>TRBJ2-6|TRBD2|TRBV18|.
TGTGCCAGCTCACCCACGGCGGGGGGCTCGAGGGCCAACGTCCTGACTTTC
CASSPTAGGSRANVLTF
>TRBJ2-1|.|TRBV11-2|.
TGTGCCAGCAGCTTACTGGTCTCGGGCCATGAGCAGTTCTTC
CASSLLVSGHEQFF